This paragraph reports one T cell receptor beta chain. The CDR3 covers 19 residues. Germline V gene sequence: CDR1 SGHTA, CDR2 FQGTGA. J was trimmed by 6 bases and V by 0 bases; bases with no gene match: 15. This table comes from immunoSEQ multiplex PCR, and its TCRdb copy is limited to in-frame clones, with some not included. The table lists 250,000 to 300,000 clones, about 90% of them singletons. The data originate from a study of blood T cell repertoires in COVID-19. Study information: Spain, Italy and the United States supplied samples that represented acute and convalescent COVID-19. T cells, B-cell-depleted T cells, or PBMCs supplied cDNA or gDNA.

Sequencing was done on a sample of peripheral blood. The gene calls are TRBV7-3 and TRBJ2-3, with 10 bases matching TRBD2. The sequence was obtained from a woman between 50 and 59 years old who had recovered from COVID-19. The CDR3 DNA sequence: TGTGCCAGCAGCTTAACGTCCGGGGTAGCGGGAGGAAAAGCGGATACGCAGTATTTT. Protein sequence: CASSLTSGVAGGKADTQYF.